The rows below give T cell receptor beta chains drawn from one sample of a study of regulatory T cells in long-lasting Graves disease. TCRdb reprocessed the multiplex PCR reads with MiXCR, giving one entry per CDR3 protein. The sample holds around 460,000 distinct CDR3 sequences, less than 15% seen once. These sequences were also reported in another study, on T cells in Graves' hyperthyroidism and ophthalmopathy.

Here the sequenced sample was peripheral blood mononuclear cells (PBMCs), taken at new diagnosis, from a patient treated with antithyroid drugs. The receptors derive from a woman between 45 and 60 years old with Graves disease. The conserved cysteine and the conserved F or W are not part of the CDR3 here.

j_call	cdr3_length	v_call	cdr3_aa
TRBJ1-5	13	TRBV9	ASSAEGQDGQPQH
TRBJ2-2	16	TRBV6-1	ASTSRFLAGVYTGELF
TRBJ1-2	14	TRBV18	ASSPGRVLPNGGYT
TRBJ2-2	13	TRBV3-1	ASSPLTGNTGELF
TRBJ1-2	12	TRBV6-1	ASSLGDRNYGYT
TRBJ1-5	12	TRBV6-2/TRBV6-3	ASLALHSNQPQH
TRBJ2-1	18	TRBV28	ASSTSGQGSVLGRLGEQF
TRBJ1-1	13	TRBV7-6	ASSPGGGANTEAF
TRBJ1-2	12	TRBV16	ASSQVGPGDGYT
TRBJ2-2	11	TRBV28	ASSWAFTGELF
TRBJ1-2	12	TRBV11-2	ASSLDGYNYGYT
TRBJ2-1	12	TRBV24-1	ATSGASSYNEQF
TRBJ2-3	11	TRBV27	ASSPGGFNTQY
TRBJ1-3	13	TRBV28	ASSFGQGTGSTIY
TRBJ2-3	12	TRBV2	ASRSSGLTDTQY
TRBJ2-7	11	TRBV2	ASSDRRAYEQY
TRBJ2-7	13	TRBV6-2/TRBV6-3	ASSHLAVPSYEQY
TRBJ2-3	15	TRBV19	ASSINPRDNPTDTQY